This is a list of T cell receptor beta chains from one sample in a study of OX40 agonist ivuxolimab in advanced cancers. This table comes from immunoSEQ multiplex PCR, and its TCRdb copy is limited to in-frame clones, with some not included. The sample holds about 64,000 clones; 80% to 90% are singletons and the top ten take roughly an eighth. The specimen comprised CD4+ or CD8+ T cells sorted from blood, sampled in a trial of the OX40 agonist ivuxolimab. The receptors here all came from an adult with an advanced solid tumor such as melanoma, head and neck, liver or kidney cancer. Both conserved end residues are part of each CDR3. The D gene is left open where the match is weak. Only some rows state a clone size, as once, few, many or a class for expanded clones.

v_call	clone_size	j_call	d_call	cdr3_aa	cdr3_nt
TRBV2	NA	TRBJ1-2	NA	CASSDPRAGEYGYTF	TGTGCCAGCAGTGACCCACGAGCAGGGGAATATGGCTACACCTTC
TRBV4-1	NA	TRBJ2-7	NA	CASSQELAVSYEQYF	TGCGCCAGCAGCCAAGAATTAGCGGTTTCCTACGAGCAGTACTTC
TRBV7-7	NA	TRBJ2-3	TRBD2	CASSLVLGFLAGGTDTQYF	TGTGCCAGCAGCTTAGTATTGGGTTTCTTAGCGGGGGGAACAGATACGCAGTATTTT
TRBV7-9	NA	TRBJ1-1	NA	CASSVQTGSAEAFF	TGTGCCAGCAGCGTACAAACAGGGAGTGCTGAAGCTTTCTTT
TRBV9	NA	TRBJ2-2	NA	CASSVQNTGELFF	TGTGCCAGCAGCGTACAGAACACCGGGGAGCTGTTTTTT
TRBV28	NA	TRBJ2-7	NA	CASSPGFYEQYF	TGTGCCAGCAGTCCCGGGTTCTACGAGCAGTACTTC
TRBV6-6	NA	TRBJ2-7	TRBD1	CASKVAGQGADEQYF	TGTGCCAGCAAGGTCGCGGGACAGGGGGCCGACGAGCAGTACTTC
TRBV7-9	NA	TRBJ2-5	TRBD2	CASSQPSGGETQYF	TGTGCCAGCAGCCAGCCCAGCGGGGGGGAGACCCAGTACTTC
TRBV5-1	medium-sized	TRBJ2-7	TRBD1	CASSPRQGPYEQYF	TGCGCCAGCAGCCCCCGACAGGGCCCCTACGAGCAGTACTTC
TRBV4-1	few	TRBJ1-5	NA	CASSQEGGNGGNQPQHF	TGCGCCAGCAGCCAAGAGGGAGGGAACGGGGGCAATCAGCCCCAGCATTTT
TRBV5-4	NA	TRBJ1-4	NA	CASSFWDDEKLFF	TGTGCCAGCAGCTTTTGGGACGATGAAAAACTGTTTTTT
TRBV9	NA	TRBJ2-2	NA	CASSAGTNTGELFF	TGTGCCAGCAGCGCAGGGACGAACACCGGGGAGCTGTTTTTT
TRBV19	NA	TRBJ2-7	TRBD2	CASRPTSGGLEQYF	TGTGCCAGTAGACCGACTAGCGGGGGCCTCGAGCAGTACTTC
TRBV27	NA	TRBJ1-2	NA	CASGPDTNYGYTF	TGTGCCAGCGGCCCGGACACAAACTATGGCTACACCTTC
TRBV19	NA	TRBJ2-2	NA	CASSILQGTGELFF	TGTGCCAGTAGTATCCTACAGGGAACAGGGGAGCTGTTTTTT
TRBV21-1	NA	TRBJ1-6	NA	CASSRERNSPLHF	TGTGCCAGCAGCAGGGAGAGAAATTCACCCCTCCACTTT
TRBV27	NA	TRBJ2-5	TRBD1	CASSYPGGETQYF	TGTGCCAGCAGTTACCCAGGGGGAGAGACCCAGTACTTC
TRBV7-3	NA	TRBJ1-6	NA	CASSLLESSYNSPLHF	TGTGCCAGCAGCTTATTGGAGAGCTCCTATAATTCACCCCTCCACTTT
TRBV21-1	NA	TRBJ1-2	NA	CASSKGAHYGYTF	TGTGCCAGCAGCAAAGGGGCTCACTATGGCTACACCTTC
TRBV6-5	NA	TRBJ2-4	TRBD1	CASRGQGNIQYF	TGTGCCAGCAGAGGACAGGGGAACATTCAGTACTTC
TRBV6-1	many	TRBJ1-5	TRBD1	CASSERAGGHQPQHF	TGTGCCAGCAGTGAACGGGCAGGGGGCCATCAGCCCCAGCATTTT
TRBV27	NA	TRBJ2-1	NA	CASRYERGGEQFF	TGTGCCAGCAGATACGAAAGGGGCGGGGAGCAGTTCTTC
TRBV7-9	NA	TRBJ2-3	TRBD2	CASSLVAGVQTDTQYF	TGTGCCAGCAGCTTAGTTGCGGGAGTACAAACAGATACGCAGTATTTT
TRBV5-1	NA	TRBJ2-5	NA	CASSPDSQETQYF	TGCGCCAGCAGCCCCGACTCCCAAGAGACCCAGTACTTC
TRBV9	NA	TRBJ2-2	NA	CASRLADSGELFF	TGTGCCAGCAGACTAGCCGACAGCGGGGAGCTGTTTTTT
TRBV27	NA	TRBJ2-1	NA	CASSLPGNEQFF	TGTGCCAGCAGTCTGCCAGGCAATGAGCAGTTCTTC
TRBV7-6	NA	TRBJ2-3	NA	CASSTNYGLKSTDTQYF	TGTGCCAGCAGCACAAACTACGGACTAAAGAGCACAGATACGCAGTATTTT
TRBV19	NA	TRBJ2-1	NA	CASSRWSSYNEQFF	TGTGCCAGTAGTCGGTGGAGCTCCTACAATGAGCAGTTCTTC
TRBV6-5	NA	TRBJ1-2	NA	CASSRNRENGYTF	TGTGCCAGCAGTCGAAACAGGGAGAATGGCTACACCTTC
TRBV6-5	NA	TRBJ2-7	NA	CASSYAGVIYEQYF	TGTGCCAGCAGTTATGCAGGGGTTATTTACGAGCAGTACTTC